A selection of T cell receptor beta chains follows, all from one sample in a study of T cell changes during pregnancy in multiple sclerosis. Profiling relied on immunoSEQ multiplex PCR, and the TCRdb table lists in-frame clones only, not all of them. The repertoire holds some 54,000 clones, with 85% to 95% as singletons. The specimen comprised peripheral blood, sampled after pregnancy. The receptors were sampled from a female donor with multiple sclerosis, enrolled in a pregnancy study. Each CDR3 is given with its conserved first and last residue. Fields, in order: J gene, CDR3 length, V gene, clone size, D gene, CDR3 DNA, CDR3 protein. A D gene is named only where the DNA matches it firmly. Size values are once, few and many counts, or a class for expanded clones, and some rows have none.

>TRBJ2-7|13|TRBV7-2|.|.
TGTGCCAGCAGCGCCACTAGAGACTACGAGCAGTACTTC
CASSATRDYEQYF
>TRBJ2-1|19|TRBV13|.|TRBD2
TGTGCCAGCAGCCATCTCCCCACGACGAGCGGGAGCTCCTACAATGAGCAGTTCTTC
CASSHLPTTSGSSYNEQFF
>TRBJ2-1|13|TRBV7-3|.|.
TGTGCCAGCAGCACCGACTACTACAATGAGCAGTTCTTC
CASSTDYYNEQFF
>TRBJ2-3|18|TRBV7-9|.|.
TGTGCCAGCAGCCTAAGGGGCACAGGAAAAACTAGCACAGATACGCAGTATTTT
CASSLRGTGKTSTDTQYF
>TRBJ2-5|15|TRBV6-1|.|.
TGTGCCAGCAGTCAACAGGGTCAAGGGGGGGGGACCCAGTACTTC
CASSQQGQGGGTQYF
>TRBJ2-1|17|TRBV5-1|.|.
TGCGCCAGCAGCCTGGGTAGGACTCCGAACTCCTACAATGAGCAGTTCTTC
CASSLGRTPNSYNEQFF
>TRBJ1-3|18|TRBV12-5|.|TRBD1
TGTGCTAGTGGTTCAAAAACCGGGACAGGGGACTCTGGAAACACCATATATTTT
CASGSKTGTGDSGNTIYF
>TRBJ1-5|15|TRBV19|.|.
TGTGCCAGTAGTATTGGGGGCTTTAGCAATCAGCCCCAGCATTTT
CASSIGGFSNQPQHF
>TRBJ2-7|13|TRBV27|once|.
TGTGCCAGCAGTTTATTTCCCCTCTACGAGCAGTACTTC
CASSLFPLYEQYF
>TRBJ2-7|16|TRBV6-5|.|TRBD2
TGTGCCAGCAGTTACTCTAGGACTAGCGGGCCATACGAGCAGTACTTC
CASSYSRTSGPYEQYF
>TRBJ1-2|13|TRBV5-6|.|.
TGTGCCAGCAGCTTGTTCGGAGGAGAAATCTACACCTTC
CASSLFGGEIYTF
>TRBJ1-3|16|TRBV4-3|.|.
TGCGCCAGCAGCCAAGATGAAGCGGGGACAGGAAACACCATATATTTT
CASSQDEAGTGNTIYF
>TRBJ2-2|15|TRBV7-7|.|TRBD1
TGTGCTAGCAGCTTGGGGACAGGAAACACCGGGGAGCTGTTTTTT
CASSLGTGNTGELFF
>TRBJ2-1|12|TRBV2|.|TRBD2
TGTGCCAGCTCTAGCGGGAGTGGAGAGCAGTTCTTC
CASSSGSGEQFF
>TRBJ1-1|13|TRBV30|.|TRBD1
TGTGCCTGGGGTCAGGGGGCGAACACTGAAGCTTTCTTT
CAWGQGANTEAFF
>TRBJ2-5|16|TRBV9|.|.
TGTGCCAGCAGCGTAGGGGTATCGTGGGGGGAAGAGACCCAGTACTTC
CASSVGVSWGEETQYF
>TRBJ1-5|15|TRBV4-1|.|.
TGCGCCAGCAGCCAAGACGTAGGGGGCAATCAGCCCCAGCATTTT
CASSQDVGGNQPQHF
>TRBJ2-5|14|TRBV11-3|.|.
TGTGCCAGCAGCCCTCGGTTGGTCCAAGAGACCCAGTACTTC
CASSPRLVQETQYF
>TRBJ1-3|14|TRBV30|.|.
TGTGCCTGGACACAGGGAAACTCTGGAAACACCATATATTTT
CAWTQGNSGNTIYF
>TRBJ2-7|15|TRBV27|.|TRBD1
TGTGCCAGCAGTTTGAAATCGGGACAGACCTACGAGCAGTACTTC
CASSLKSGQTYEQYF
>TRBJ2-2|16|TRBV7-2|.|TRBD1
TGTGCCAGCAGCCTAGCCGGGACAGCGAACACCGGGGAGCTGTTTTTT
CASSLAGTANTGELFF
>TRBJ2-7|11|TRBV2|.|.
TGTGCCAGCAGTGACAACAGCCCAGCGTACTTC
CASSDNSPAYF
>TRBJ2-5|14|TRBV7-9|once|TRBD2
TGTGCCAGCAGGATGAGCGGGAGTCAGGAGACCCAGTACTTC
CASRMSGSQETQYF
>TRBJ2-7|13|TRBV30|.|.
TGTGCCTGGAGTGTACTCTTATCCTACGAGCAGTACTTC
CAWSVLLSYEQYF
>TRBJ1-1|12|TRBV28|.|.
TGTGCCAGCACTCTGAGAGGGACTGAAGCTTTCTTT
CASTLRGTEAFF
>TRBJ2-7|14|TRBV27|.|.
TGTGCCAGCAGCCCCAGGGATCCCAGCCACGAGCAGTACTTC
CASSPRDPSHEQYF
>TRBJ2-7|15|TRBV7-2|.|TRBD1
TGTGCCAGCAGCTTATTTCCGGGACAGGGGGGCGAGCAGTACTTC
CASSLFPGQGGEQYF
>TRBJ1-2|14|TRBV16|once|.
TGTGCCAGCAGCCAATCTTCACAGAACTATGGCTACACCTTC
CASSQSSQNYGYTF
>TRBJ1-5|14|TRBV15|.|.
TGTGCCACCAGCGCGACAGGACCTAATCAGCCCCAGCATTTT
CATSATGPNQPQHF
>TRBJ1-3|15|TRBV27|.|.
TGTGCCAGCAGTTCGCCCCCCGGTAATGGAAACACCATATATTTT
CASSSPPGNGNTIYF
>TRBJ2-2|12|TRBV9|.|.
TGTGCCAGCAGCGTTGGGCCCGGGGAGCTGTTTTTT
CASSVGPGELFF
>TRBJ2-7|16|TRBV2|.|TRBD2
TGTGCCACCCAGGCCTTGAGCGGGAGGCAATACAGGAAGCAGTACTTC
CATQALSGRQYRKQYF
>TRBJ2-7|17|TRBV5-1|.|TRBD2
TGCGCCAGCAGCTTTGAGTTTAGCGGGAGGGCCGATGCCGAGCAGTACTTC
CASSFEFSGRADAEQYF
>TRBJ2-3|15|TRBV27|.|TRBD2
TGTGCCAGCAGTTTAGCGGGAGGGCCCTCAGATACGCAGTATTTT
CASSLAGGPSDTQYF
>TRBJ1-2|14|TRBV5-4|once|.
TGTGCCAGCAGTTCCCGGGGCGGGATCTATGGCTACACCTTC
CASSSRGGIYGYTF
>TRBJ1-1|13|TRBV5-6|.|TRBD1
TGTGCCAGCAGCAGAAGACAGGGACATGAAGCTTTCTTT
CASSRRQGHEAFF
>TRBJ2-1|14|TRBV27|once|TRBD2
TGTGCCAGCAGCCGAGGCGGGAGTCTCAATGAGCAGTTCTTC
CASSRGGSLNEQFF
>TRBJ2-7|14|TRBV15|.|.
TGTGCCACCAGCAGTTTTATCGGGGTTAGAGAGCAGTACTTC
CATSSFIGVREQYF
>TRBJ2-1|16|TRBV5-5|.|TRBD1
TGTGCCAGCAGCAGGACAGGGGGCGCCAGCTACAATGAGCAGTTCTTC
CASSRTGGASYNEQFF
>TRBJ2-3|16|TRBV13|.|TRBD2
TGTGCCAGCAGCCCGACTAGCGGGAAATACACAGATACGCAGTATTTT
CASSPTSGKYTDTQYF
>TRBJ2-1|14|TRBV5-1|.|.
TGCGCCAGCAGCTTGTTTAGCAGAGACAATGAGCAGTTCTTC
CASSLFSRDNEQFF
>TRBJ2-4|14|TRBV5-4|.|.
TGTGCCAGCAGCCCTATGGGAGGGGGAAACATTCAGTACTTC
CASSPMGGGNIQYF
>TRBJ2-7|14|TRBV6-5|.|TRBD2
TGTGCCAGCAGTTACGAAGCGGGAGCCTACGAGCAGTACTTC
CASSYEAGAYEQYF
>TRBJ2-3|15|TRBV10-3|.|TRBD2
TGTGCCATCAGTTCACTAGCGGGAGGGCCAGATACGCAGTATTTT
CAISSLAGGPDTQYF
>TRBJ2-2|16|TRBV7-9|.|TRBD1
TGTGCCAGCAGCGCCCCACAGGGGGCGAGAACCGGGGAGCTGTTTTTT
CASSAPQGARTGELFF
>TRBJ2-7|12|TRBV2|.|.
TGTGCCAGCAGGCCAGGACTCTACGAGCAGTACTTC
CASRPGLYEQYF